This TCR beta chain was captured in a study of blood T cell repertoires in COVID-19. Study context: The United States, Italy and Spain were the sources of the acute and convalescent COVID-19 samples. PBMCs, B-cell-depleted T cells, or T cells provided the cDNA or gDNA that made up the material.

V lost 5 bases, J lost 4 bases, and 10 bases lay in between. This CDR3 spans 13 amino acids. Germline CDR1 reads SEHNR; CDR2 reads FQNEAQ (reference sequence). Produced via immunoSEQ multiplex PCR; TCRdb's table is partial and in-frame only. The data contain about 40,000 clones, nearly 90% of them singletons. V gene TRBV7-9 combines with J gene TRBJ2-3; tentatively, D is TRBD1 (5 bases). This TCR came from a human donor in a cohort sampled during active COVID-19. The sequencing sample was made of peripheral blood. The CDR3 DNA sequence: TGTGCCAGCAGCCTCAGGGTTGCAGATACGCAGTATTTT. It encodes CASSLRVADTQYF.